This T cell receptor (beta chain) was recovered during a study of tumor-infiltrating lymphocytes in primary liver carcinoma. From unsorted bulk tissue weighing roughly 17-32 mg, DNA and RNA were co-extracted. With respect to this clonotype: Its ends do not fully match the called genes, so a read error is possible.

Germline CDR1 is MNHEY and CDR2 is SVGAGI. The CDR3 is made up of 15 amino acids. Starting material of 450 to 500 ng total RNA yielded TCR beta cDNA via a constant-region primer. Investigators got TCR beta libraries out of three nested multiplex PCR rounds, done with slightly modified ARM-PCR. Each of the first two PCR rounds ran approximately 9 cycles with TRBV1-TRBV30 forward and C-beta reverse primers. TCRdb used MiXCR to reprocess the multiplex PCR reads, holding one entry per CDR3 protein. The profile shows 100,000 or so distinct CDR3 sequences, more than 60% of them singletons. Sequences were obtained from liver tumor tissue from sampling region 5. This sample's subset: tumor region T5, tumor centre. J is TRBJ2-2 and V is TRBV6-5; D could derive from TRBD1 or TRBD2 (5 bases each). This receptor was identified in a woman aged 60-75 years with primary liver carcinoma and hepatitis B virus infection. The chain's CDR3 is CVSSTLRGVTGELFF. The CDR3 nucleotides read TGTGTCAGCAGCACCTTGCGAGGGGTTACCGGGGAGCTGTTTTTT.